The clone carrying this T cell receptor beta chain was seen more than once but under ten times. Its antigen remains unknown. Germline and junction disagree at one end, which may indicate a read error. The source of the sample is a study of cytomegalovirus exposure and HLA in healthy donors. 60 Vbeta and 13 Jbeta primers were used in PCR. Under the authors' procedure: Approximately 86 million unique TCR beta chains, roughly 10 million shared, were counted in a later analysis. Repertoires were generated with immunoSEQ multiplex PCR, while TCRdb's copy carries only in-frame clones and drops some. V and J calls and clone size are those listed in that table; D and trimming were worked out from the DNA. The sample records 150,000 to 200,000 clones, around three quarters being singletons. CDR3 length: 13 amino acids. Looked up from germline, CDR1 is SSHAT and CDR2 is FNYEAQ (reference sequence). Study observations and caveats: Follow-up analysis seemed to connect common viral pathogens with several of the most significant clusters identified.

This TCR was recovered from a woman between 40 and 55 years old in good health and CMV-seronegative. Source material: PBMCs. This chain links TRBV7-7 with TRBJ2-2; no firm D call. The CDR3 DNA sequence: TGTGCTAGCAGCCCCAGACTTACCGGGGAGCTGTTTTTT. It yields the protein CASSPRLTGELFF.